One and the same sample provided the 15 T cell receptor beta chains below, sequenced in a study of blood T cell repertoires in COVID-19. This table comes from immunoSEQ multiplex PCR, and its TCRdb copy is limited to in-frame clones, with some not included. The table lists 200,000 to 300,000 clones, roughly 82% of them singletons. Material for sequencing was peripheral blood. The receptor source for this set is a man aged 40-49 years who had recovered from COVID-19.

The CDR3 is CASSLPGGGLGYEQYF. The CDR3 coding sequence is TGTGCCAGCAGCCTCCCGGGCGGGGGCTTGGGCTACGAGCAGTACTTC. The chain employs TRBV28 and TRBJ2-7, with D perhaps matching TRBD2 (7 bases). Trimming removed 6 bases at V and 3 bases at J, with 21 bases between. The CDR3 extends over 16 amino acids. Per the germline V gene, CDR1 is MDHEN and CDR2 is SYDVKM. Based on the CDR3 plus reference TRBV28 and TRBJ2-7, the full variable domain is DVKVTQSSRYLVKRTGEKVFLECVQDMDHENMFWYRQDPGLGLRLIYFSYDVKMKEKGDIPEGYSVSREKKERFSLILESASTNQTSMYLCASSLPGGGLGYEQYFGPGTRLTVT.

In DNA form, the CDR3 reads TGTGCCAGCAGCCTTAGGAGGACGTGGGCGGGGGAGACCCAGTACTTC. This translates into CASSLRRTWAGETQYF. This sequence joins TRBV3-1 (or the pseudogene TRBV3-2) and TRBJ2-5, with D possibly matching TRBD2 (6 bases). Germline values: CDR1 LGHDT, CDR2 YNNKEL (reference sequence). The ends were cut back, 4 bases at V and 5 bases at J, with 20 bases in the middle. This CDR3 comprises 16 residues.

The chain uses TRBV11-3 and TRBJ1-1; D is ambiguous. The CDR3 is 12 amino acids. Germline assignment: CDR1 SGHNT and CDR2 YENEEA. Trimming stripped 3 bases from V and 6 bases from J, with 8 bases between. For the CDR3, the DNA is TGTGCCAGCAGCTTCCGGTTCGCTGAAGCTTTCTTT. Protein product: CASSFRFAEAFF.

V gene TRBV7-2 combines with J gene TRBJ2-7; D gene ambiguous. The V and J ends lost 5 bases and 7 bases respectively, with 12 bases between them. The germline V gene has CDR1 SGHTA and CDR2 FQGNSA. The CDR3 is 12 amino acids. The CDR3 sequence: CASSPWPPEQYF. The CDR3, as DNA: TGTGCCAGCAGCCCCTGGCCCCCGGAGCAGTACTTC.

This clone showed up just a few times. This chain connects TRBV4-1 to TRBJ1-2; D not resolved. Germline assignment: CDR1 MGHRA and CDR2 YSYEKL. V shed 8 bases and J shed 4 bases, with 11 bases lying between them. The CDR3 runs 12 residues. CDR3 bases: TGCGCCAGCGGCCCGGAGGGCTATGGCTACACCTTC. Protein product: CASGPEGYGYTF.

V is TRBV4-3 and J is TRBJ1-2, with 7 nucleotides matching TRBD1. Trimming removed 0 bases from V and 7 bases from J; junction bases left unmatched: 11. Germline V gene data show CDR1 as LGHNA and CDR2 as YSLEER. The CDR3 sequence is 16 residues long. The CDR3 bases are TGCGCCAGCAGCCAAGAGTGGAGGGGGCTGGGGTTTGGCTACACCTTC. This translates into CASSQEWRGLGFGYTF.

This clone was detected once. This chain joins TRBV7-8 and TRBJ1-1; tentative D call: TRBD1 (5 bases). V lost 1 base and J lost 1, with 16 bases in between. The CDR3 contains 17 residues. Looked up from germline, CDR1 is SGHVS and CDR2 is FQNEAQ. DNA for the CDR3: TGTGCCAGCAGCTTAGAAGGGGAGGGGATGGGGAACACTGAAGCTTTCTTT. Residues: CASSLEGEGMGNTEAFF.

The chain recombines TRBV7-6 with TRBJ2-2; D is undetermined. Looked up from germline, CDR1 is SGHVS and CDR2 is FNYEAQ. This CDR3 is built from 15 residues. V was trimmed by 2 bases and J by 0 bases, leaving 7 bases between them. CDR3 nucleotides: TGTGCCAGCAGCTTATTCTCAGCGAACACCGGGGAGCTGTTTTTT. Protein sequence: CASSLFSANTGELFF.

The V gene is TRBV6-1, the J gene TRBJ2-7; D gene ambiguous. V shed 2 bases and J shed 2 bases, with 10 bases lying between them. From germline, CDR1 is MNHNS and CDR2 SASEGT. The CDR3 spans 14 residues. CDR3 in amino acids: CASSEIAGTYEQYF. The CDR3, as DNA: TGTGCCAGCAGTGAAATCGCAGGAACCTACGAGCAGTACTTC.

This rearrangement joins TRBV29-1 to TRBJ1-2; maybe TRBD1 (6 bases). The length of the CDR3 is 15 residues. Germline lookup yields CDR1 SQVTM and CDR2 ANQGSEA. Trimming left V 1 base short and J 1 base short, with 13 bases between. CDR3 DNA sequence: TGCAGCGTTGAAGGCGCAGCAGGGGATAACTATGGCTACACCTTC. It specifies CSVEGAAGDNYGYTF. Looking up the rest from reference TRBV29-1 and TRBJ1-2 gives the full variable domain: SAVISQKPSRDICQRGTSLTIQCQVDSQVTMMFWYRQQPGQSLTLIATANQGSEATYESGFVIDKFPISRPNLTFSTLTVSNMSPEDSSIYLCSVEGAAGDNYGYTFGSGTRLTVV.

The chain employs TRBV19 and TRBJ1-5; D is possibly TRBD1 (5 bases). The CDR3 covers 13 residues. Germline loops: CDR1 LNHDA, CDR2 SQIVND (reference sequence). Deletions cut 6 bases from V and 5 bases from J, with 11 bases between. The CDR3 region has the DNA TGTGCCAGTAGCAGGGAGGACTATCAGCCCCAGCATTTT. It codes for CASSREDYQPQHF.

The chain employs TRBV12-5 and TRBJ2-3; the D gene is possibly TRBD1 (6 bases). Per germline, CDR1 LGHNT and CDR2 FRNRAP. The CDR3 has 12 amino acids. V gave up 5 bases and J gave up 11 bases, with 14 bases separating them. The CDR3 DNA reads TGTGCTAGTGGTCTGACAGGCACCCGGCAGTATTTT. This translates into CASGLTGTRQYF.

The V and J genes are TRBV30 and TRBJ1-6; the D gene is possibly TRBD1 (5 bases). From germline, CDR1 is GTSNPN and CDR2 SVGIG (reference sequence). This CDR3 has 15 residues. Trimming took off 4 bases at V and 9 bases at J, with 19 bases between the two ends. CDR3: CAWTPTGGALSPLHF. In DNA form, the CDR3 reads TGTGCCTGGACCCCAACGGGAGGGGCGCTTTCACCCCTCCACTTT.

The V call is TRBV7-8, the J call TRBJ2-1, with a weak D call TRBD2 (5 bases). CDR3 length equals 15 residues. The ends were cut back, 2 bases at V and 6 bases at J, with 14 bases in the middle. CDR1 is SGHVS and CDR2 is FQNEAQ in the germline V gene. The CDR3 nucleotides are TGTGCCAGCAGCTTATTTCTGGGCCGGGGCAATGAGCAGTTCTTC. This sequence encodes CASSLFLGRGNEQFF. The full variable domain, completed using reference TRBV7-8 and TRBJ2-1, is GAGVSQSPRYKVAKRGQDVALRCDPISGHVSLFWYQQALGQGPEFLTYFQNEAQLDKSGLPSDRFFAERPEGSVSTLKIQRTQQEDSAVYLCASSLFLGRGNEQFFGPGTRLTVL.

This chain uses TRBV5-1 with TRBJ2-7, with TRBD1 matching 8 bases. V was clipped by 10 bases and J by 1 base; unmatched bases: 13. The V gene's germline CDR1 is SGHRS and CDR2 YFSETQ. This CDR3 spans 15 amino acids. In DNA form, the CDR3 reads TGCGCCGCATGGCACTGGGGGACAGGATCCTACGAGCAGTACTTC. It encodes CAAWHWGTGSYEQYF.